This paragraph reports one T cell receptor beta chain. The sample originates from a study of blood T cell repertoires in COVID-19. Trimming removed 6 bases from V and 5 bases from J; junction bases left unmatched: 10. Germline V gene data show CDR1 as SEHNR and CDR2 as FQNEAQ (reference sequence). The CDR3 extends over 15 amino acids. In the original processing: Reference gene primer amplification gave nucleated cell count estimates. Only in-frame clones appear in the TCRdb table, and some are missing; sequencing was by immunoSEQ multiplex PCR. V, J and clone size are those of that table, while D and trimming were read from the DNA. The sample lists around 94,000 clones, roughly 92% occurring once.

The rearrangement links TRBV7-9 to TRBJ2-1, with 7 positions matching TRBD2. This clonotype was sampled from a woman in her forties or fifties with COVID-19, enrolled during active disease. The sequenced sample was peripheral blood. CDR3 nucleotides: TGTGCCAGCAGTTCCGGACTAGTCGGTGACAATGAGCAGTTCTTC. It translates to CASSSGLVGDNEQFF.